A single sample gave rise to the 8 T cell receptor beta chains below, sequenced in a study of T cell changes during pregnancy in multiple sclerosis. Some clones are missing from TCRdb's copy, which holds only in-frame ones; the method was immunoSEQ multiplex PCR. Of fewer than 20,000 clones detected, about 84% appear once; the ten largest clones hold about 9.6%. The sequencing here drew on CD8+ T cells from peripheral blood mononuclear cells, taken after pregnancy. Every receptor here comes from a female donor with multiple sclerosis, enrolled in a pregnancy study.

The count of this clone is one. V is TRBV5-4 and J is TRBJ2-2, with 11 bases matching TRBD1. The trim removed 2 bases at V and 4 bases at J, leaving 10 bases unmatched. This CDR3 region has 18 residues. Germline CDR1 SGHNT, CDR2 YYREEE (reference sequence). The CDR3 bases are TGTGCCAGCAGCTTTAGGACAGGGGGCGGGAGTCGCACCGGGGAGCTGTTTTTT. It yields the protein CASSFRTGGGSRTGELFF.

As DNA, the CDR3 is TGTGCCAGCAGCTTATACACCACTAGCGGTCTGACCTACGAGCAGTACTTC. Its protein is CASSLYTTSGLTYEQYF. This chain uses TRBV7-6 with TRBJ2-7, with 8 nucleotides matching TRBD2. V shed 2 bases and J 2 bases; nucleotides not matched to a gene: 11. This CDR3 has 17 residues. From germline, CDR1 is SGHVS and CDR2 FNYEAQ.

The CDR3 spells CASSPDWAGANVLTF. The CDR3 DNA reads TGTGCCAGTAGCCCCGATTGGGCCGGGGCCAACGTCCTGACTTTC. J is TRBJ2-6 and V is TRBV19; D remains ambiguous. The CDR3 is made up of 15 amino acids. Trimming removed 6 bases from V and 4 bases from J, with 13 bases in between. CDR1 LNHDA and CDR2 SQIVND come from the germline V gene (reference sequence).

The rearrangement joins TRBV4-2 to TRBJ2-5; 8 bases are a match to TRBD2. J was trimmed by 5 bases and V by 1 base; bases with no gene match: 6. CDR1 is LGHNA, CDR2 YNFKEQ, per germline. The CDR3 is 15 amino acids. The CDR3 DNA is TGTGCCAGCAGCCAAGGGGAAGCGGGAGCGGAGACCCAGTACTTC. Amino acids: CASSQGEAGAETQYF.

This chain links TRBV7-3 with TRBJ2-3, with TRBD2 identical over 11 bases. Germline V gives CDR1 SGHTA, CDR2 FQGTGA. The CDR3 has 16 amino acids. Germline trimming cut 5 bases from V and 3 bases from J; bases unmatched to any gene: 7. In DNA form, the CDR3 reads TGTGCCAGCAGCACCCCAAGACTAGCGGGGACAGATACGCAGTATTTT. Amino acid sequence: CASSTPRLAGTDTQYF.

This clone was detected once. The J gene is TRBJ1-6, the V gene TRBV30; D call uncertain. The CDR3 extends over 14 amino acids. The germline V gene encodes CDR1 GTSNPN and CDR2 SVGIG (reference sequence). Trimming stripped 4 bases from V and 2 bases from J, with 9 bases between. CDR3 protein: CAWTISPYNSPLHF. CDR3 nucleotide sequence: TGTGCCTGGACTATTAGCCCCTATAATTCACCCCTCCACTTT. Full variable domain (missing parts from reference TRBV30 and TRBJ1-6): SQTIHQWPATLVQPVGSPLSLECTVEGTSNPNLYWYRQAAGRGLQLLFYSVGIGQISSEVPQNLSASRPQDRQFILSSKKLLLSDSGFYLCAWTISPYNSPLHFGNGTRLTVT.

V gene TRBV7-9 combines with J gene TRBJ2-5; weak D call: TRBD2 (5 bases). Germline CDR1 and CDR2: SEHNR and FQNEAQ (reference sequence). Trimming took off 3 bases at V and 5 bases at J, with 13 bases between the two ends. The CDR3 has 14 amino acids. CDR3 protein: CASSLDFIGETQYF. CDR3 sequence (DNA): TGTGCCAGCAGCTTGGACTTCATCGGGGAGACCCAGTACTTC. Variable domain in full (rest from reference TRBV7-9 and TRBJ2-5): DTGVSQNPRHKITKRGQNVTFRCDPISEHNRLYWYRQTLGQGPEFLTYFQNEAQLEKSRLLSDRFSAERPKGSFSTLEIQRTEQGDSAMYLCASSLDFIGETQYFGPGTRLLVL.

The rearrangement links TRBV5-4 to TRBJ2-1, with D perhaps TRBD2 (5 bases). The CDR3 sequence is 15 residues long. The germline gives CDR1 SGHNT, CDR2 YYREEE (reference sequence). Trimming cost V 4 bases and J 3 bases, with 14 bases left between them. CDR3 sequence (DNA): TGTGCCAGCAGCCTGGTGGGAGAGAGCTACAATGAGCAGTTCTTC. Protein sequence: CASSLVGESYNEQFF.